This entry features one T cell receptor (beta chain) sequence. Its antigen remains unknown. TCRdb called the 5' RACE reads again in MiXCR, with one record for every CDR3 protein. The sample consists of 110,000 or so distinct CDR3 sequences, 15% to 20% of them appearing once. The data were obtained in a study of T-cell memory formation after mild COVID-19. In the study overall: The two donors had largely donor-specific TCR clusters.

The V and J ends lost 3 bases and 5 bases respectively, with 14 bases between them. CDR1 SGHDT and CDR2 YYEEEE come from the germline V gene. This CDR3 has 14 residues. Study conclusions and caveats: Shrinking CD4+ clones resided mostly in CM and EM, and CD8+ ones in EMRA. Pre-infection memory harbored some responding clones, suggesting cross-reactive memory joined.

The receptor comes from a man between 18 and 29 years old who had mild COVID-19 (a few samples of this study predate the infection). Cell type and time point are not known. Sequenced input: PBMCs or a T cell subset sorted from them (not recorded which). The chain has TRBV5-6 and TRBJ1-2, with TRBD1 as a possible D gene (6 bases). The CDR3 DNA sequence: TGTGCCAGCAGCTCCCGGGGGGCCATTTATGGCTACACCTTC. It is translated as CASSSRGAIYGYTF. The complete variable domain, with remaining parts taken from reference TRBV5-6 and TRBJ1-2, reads DAGVTQSPTHLIKTRGQQVTLRCSPKSGHDTVSWYQQALGQGPQFIFQYYEEEERQRGNFPDRFSGHQFPNYSSELNVNALLLGDSALYLCASSSRGAIYGYTFGSGTRLTVV.